Presented here are 2 T cell receptor beta chains from one specimen sequenced in a study of cytotoxic CD8 clonotypes in ibrutinib-treated CLL. Sequenced by immunoSEQ multiplex PCR; TCRdb stores in-frame clones only, minus some. Of approximately 130,000 clones in the sample, 80% to 85% were seen once. This sample comprised PBMCs, obtained after 24 months of ibrutinib treatment. The source is a human donor with chronic lymphocytic leukemia.

The rearrangement links TRBV29-1 to TRBJ2-2, with D unresolved. Trimming took off 1 base at V and 1 base at J, with 7 bases between the two ends. Germline V lookup: CDR1 SQVTM, CDR2 ANQGSEA. The CDR3 contains 14 residues. CDR3 sequence reads: CSVEGRKNTGELFF. The CDR3 nucleotides are TGCAGCGTTGAAGGCAGAAAGAACACCGGGGAGCTGTTTTTT.

The V call is TRBV28, the J call TRBJ2-7; 9 bases line up with TRBD1. In germline, CDR1 is MDHEN, CDR2 SYDVKM. The V gene end was trimmed by 3 bases and the J gene end by 6 bases; junction bases not matched to a gene: 6. The CDR3 totals 14 residues. CDR3: CASSFPGTGREQYF. The CDR3 DNA reads as TGTGCCAGCAGTTTCCCCGGGACAGGGCGCGAGCAGTACTTC.